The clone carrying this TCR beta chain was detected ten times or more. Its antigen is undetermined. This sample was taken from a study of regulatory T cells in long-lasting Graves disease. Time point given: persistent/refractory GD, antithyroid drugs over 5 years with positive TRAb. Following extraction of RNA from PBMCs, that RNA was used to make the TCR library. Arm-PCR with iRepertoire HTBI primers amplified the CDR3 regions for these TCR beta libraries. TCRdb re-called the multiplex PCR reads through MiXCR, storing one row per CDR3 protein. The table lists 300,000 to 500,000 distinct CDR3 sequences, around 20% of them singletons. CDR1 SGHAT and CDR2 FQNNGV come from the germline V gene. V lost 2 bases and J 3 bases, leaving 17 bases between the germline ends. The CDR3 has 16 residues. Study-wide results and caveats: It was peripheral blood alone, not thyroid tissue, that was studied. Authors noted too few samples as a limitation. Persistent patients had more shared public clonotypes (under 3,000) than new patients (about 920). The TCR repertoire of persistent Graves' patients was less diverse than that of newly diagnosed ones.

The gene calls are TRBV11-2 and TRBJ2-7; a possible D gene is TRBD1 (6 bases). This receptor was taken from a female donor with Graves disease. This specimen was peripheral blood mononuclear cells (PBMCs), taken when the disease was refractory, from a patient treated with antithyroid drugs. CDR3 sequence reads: CASSLLPTGTNYEQYF. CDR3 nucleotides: TGTGCCAGCAGCTTATTACCAACCGGGACAAACTACGAGCAGTACTTC.